This record covers a single T cell receptor (beta chain). No antigen is known for it. This sample was included in a study of cytomegalovirus exposure and HLA in healthy donors. The PCR ran on 60 Vbeta and 13 Jbeta primers. Clones were sequenced by immunoSEQ multiplex PCR, and TCRdb holds only the in-frame ones, with some missing. Of some 100,000 clones in the sample, roughly 84% were seen once. Study-level results: Rare sequences made up most TCRs, while some public TCRs were found in many donors. Roughly even sequencing depth across donors was the assumption behind the presence/absence analyses. Because they were indistinguishable, some V segments, including TRBV6-2 and TRBV6-3, were excluded. Specificity of three CMV-associated chains for CMV antigens was verified in vitro.

CDR3 length: 16 residues. V lost 4 bases to trimming and J lost 5 bases; unmatched junction nucleotides: 9. Germline CDR1 reads MGHRA; CDR2 reads YSYEKL. The clonotype originates from a woman younger than 30 in good health and CMV-seronegative. This chain joins TRBV4-1 and TRBJ2-3, with 10 bases matching TRBD1. Source material: PBMCs. The CDR3 protein is CASSPEGQGRIDTQYF. CDR3 DNA: TGCGCCAGCAGCCCGGAGGGACAGGGGAGGATAGATACGCAGTATTTT.